This T cell receptor beta chain is drawn from a study of blood T cell repertoires in COVID-19. This clone showed up just once. Germline and junction disagree at one end, which may indicate a read error. Germline-derived CDR1 and CDR2 are SSHAT and FNYEAQ (reference sequence). The CDR3 covers 17 residues. Produced via immunoSEQ multiplex PCR; TCRdb's table is partial and in-frame only. The top ten hold around 6.5% of the sample, which has more than 200,000 clones, approximately 88% seen once. The chain is built from TRBV7-7 and TRBJ2-1; 11 bases are shared with TRBD2. Material for sequencing was peripheral blood. The clonotype comes from a woman aged 25 to 39 with COVID-19, enrolled during active disease. CDR3: CASSLGASGRFYNEQFF. Written as DNA, the CDR3 is TGTGCTAGCAGCTTAGGGGCTAGCGGGAGGTTCTACAATGAGCAGTTCTTC. The whole variable domain, remainder taken from reference TRBV7-7 and TRBJ2-1, is GAGVSQSPRYKVTKRGQDVTLRCDPISSHATLYWYQQALGQGPEFLTYFNYEAQPDKSGLPSDRFSAERPEGSISTLTIQRTEQRDSAMYRCASSLGASGRFYNEQFFGPGTRLTVL.